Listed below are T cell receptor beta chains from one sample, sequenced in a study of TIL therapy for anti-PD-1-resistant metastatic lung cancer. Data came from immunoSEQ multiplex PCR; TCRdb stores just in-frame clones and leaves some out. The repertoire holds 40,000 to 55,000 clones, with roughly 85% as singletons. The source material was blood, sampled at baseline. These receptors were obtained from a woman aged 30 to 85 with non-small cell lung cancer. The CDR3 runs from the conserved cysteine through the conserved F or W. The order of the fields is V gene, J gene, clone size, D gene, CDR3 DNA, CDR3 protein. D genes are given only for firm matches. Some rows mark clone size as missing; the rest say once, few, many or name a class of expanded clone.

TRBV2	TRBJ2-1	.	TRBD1	TGTGCCAGCAGAGACAGGGCGTCTTTGAATGAGCAGTTCTTC	CASRDRASLNEQFF
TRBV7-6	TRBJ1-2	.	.	TGTGCCAGCAGCTACCGTCAGGGCCTGGGTGATGGCTACACCTTC	CASSYRQGLGDGYTF
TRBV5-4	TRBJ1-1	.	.	TGTGCCAGCAGCTTGGGCCGTGACACTGAAGCTTTCTTT	CASSLGRDTEAFF
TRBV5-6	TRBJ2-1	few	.	TGTGCCAGCACCAAAGGTCGGCCCCCGTCCAATGAGCAGTTCTTC	CASTKGRPPSNEQFF
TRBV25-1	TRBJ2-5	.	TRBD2	TGTGCCAGCGAGGGACTACAAGAGACCCAGTACTTC	CASEGLQETQYF
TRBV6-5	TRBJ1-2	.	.	TGTGCCAGCAGGCCCGACGACGGTAACTATGGCTACACCTTC	CASRPDDGNYGYTF
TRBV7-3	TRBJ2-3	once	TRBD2	TGTGCCAGCAGTTTTAGCGGGGGAGCCACAGATACGCAGTATTTT	CASSFSGGATDTQYF
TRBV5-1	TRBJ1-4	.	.	TGCGCCAGCAGCTCTGAAGGGGGTGCCGTTGGTGAAAAACTGTTTTTT	CASSSEGGAVGEKLFF
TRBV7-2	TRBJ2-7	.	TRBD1	TGTGCCAGCAGCTTACTTATAGGACAGGGGGCCGACGAGCAGTACTTC	CASSLLIGQGADEQYF
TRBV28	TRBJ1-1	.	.	TGTGCCAGCAGTTTCCGGGGGACTGGAAGTGAAGCTTTCTTT	CASSFRGTGSEAFF
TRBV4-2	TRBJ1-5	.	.	TGTGCCAGCAGCCAAGACCTATACAGGCCCCAGCATTTT	CASSQDLYRPQHF
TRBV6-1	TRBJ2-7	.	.	TGTGCCAGCAGTGAAGCCGAGAGCTCCTACGAGCAGTACTTC	CASSEAESSYEQYF
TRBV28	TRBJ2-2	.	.	TGTGCCAGCAGTTTCGGGACAGGGGAGCTGTTTTTT	CASSFGTGELFF
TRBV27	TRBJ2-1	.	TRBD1	TGTGCCAGCAGATCGTCATGGGACAGGGAGCAGTTCTTC	CASRSSWDREQFF
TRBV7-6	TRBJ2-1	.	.	TGTGCCAGCAGCTTAAGGACCGTCAATGAGCAGTTCTTC	CASSLRTVNEQFF
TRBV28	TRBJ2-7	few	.	TGTGCCAGCAGTTCCCCAGCCACCTACGAGCAGTACTTC	CASSSPATYEQYF
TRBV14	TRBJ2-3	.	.	TGTGCCAGCAGCCCCCGGCGACTTCTCGAGGCAGATACGCAGTATTTT	CASSPRRLLEADTQYF
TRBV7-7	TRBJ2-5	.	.	TGTGCCAGCAGCTTCCAGGGGTTTGAGACCCAGTACTTC	CASSFQGFETQYF
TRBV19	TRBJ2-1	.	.	TGTGCCAGTAGTATAGATCGGGACTGGAACAATGAGCAGTTCTTC	CASSIDRDWNNEQFF